This T cell receptor beta chain was identified in a study of blood T cell repertoires in COVID-19. CDR1 LNHDA and CDR2 SQIVND come from the germline V gene (reference sequence). The CDR3 has 15 residues. V was clipped by 0 bases and J by 3 bases; unmatched bases: 4. This clone came up a few times. Using immunoSEQ multiplex PCR, the repertoire was profiled, and TCRdb retains in-frame clones only, with some absent. Among roughly 100,000 clones listed, about 75% were seen once. Source material: peripheral blood. The chain recombines TRBV19 with TRBJ1-1, with 7 bases aligning to TRBD1. The source of this sequence is a woman aged 70 to 79 with acute or convalescent COVID-19. The CDR3 spells CASSIDGTAYTEAFF. As DNA, the CDR3 is TGTGCCAGTAGTATAGACGGGACAGCCTACACTGAAGCTTTCTTT.